This T cell receptor (beta chain) was identified in a study of human T cells and chemical hapten exposure. CDR1 is KGHSH and CDR2 is LQKENI in the germline V gene. V lost 6 bases and J lost 2, with 8 bases in between. The CDR3 runs to 14 residues. Documented time point: patch test 2, 6 weeks after DPC sensitization. The sample's treatment: therapeutic diphenylcyclopropenone sensitization with weekly scalp DPC. TCRdb re-derived calls from the RACE reads in MiXCR, one entry per CDR3 protein. The table lists more than 90,000 distinct CDR3 sequences, more than 9.5% of them singletons, with about 3% in the top ten.

The V call is TRBV18, the J call TRBJ2-6; D gene ambiguous. The starting material was whole blood, obtained in connection with sensitization to the hapten diphenylcyclopropenone (DPC). The receptor was derived from a woman aged 40 to 55 with alopecia areata. Some clones in this sample may be carry-over from other donors' samples. The chain's CDR3 is CASSRVAGANVLTF. The CDR3 DNA reads as TGTGCCAGCTCCCGGGTGGCTGGGGCCAACGTCCTGACTTTC.